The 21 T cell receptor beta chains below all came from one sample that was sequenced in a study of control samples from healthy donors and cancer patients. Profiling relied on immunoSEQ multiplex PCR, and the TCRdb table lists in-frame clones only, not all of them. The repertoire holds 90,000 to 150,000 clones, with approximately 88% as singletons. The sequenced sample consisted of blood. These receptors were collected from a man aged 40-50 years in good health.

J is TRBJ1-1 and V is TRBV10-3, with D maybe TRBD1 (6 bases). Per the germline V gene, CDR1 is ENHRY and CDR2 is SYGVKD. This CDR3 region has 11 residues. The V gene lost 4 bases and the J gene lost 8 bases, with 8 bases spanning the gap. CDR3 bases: TGTGCCATCAGTGGGACAGCCGAAGCTTTCTTT. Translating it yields CAISGTAEAFF.

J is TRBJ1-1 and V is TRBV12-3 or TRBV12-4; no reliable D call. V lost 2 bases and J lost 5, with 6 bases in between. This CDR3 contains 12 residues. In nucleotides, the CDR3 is TGTGCCAGCAGTTTACCGAGGACTGAAGCTTTCTTT. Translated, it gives CASSLPRTEAFF.

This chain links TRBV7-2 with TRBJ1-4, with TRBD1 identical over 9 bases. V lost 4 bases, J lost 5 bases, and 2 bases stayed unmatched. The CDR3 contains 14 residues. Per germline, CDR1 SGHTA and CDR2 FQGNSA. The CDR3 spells CASSSGTGNEKLFF. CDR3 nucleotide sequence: TGTGCCAGCAGCTCCGGGACAGGGAATGAAAAACTGTTTTTT. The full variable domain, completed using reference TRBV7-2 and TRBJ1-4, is GAGVSQSPSNKVTEKGKDVELRCDPISGHTALYWYRQSLGQGLEFLIYFQGNSAPDKSGLPSDRFSAERTGGSVSTLTIQRTQQEDSAVYLCASSSGTGNEKLFFGSGTQLSVL.

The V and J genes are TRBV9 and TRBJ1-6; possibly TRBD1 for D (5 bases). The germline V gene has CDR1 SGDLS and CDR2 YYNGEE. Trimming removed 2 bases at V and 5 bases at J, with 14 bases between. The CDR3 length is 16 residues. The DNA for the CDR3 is TGTGCCAGCAGCGTTAGTCTGGACACCCATAATTCACCCCTCCACTTT. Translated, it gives CASSVSLDTHNSPLHF.

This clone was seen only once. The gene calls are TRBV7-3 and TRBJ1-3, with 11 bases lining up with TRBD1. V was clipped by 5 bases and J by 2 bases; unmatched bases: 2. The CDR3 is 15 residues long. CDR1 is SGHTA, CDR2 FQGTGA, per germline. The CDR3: CASSLGQGAGNTIYF. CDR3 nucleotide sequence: TGTGCCAGCAGCCTGGGACAGGGGGCTGGAAACACCATATATTTT.

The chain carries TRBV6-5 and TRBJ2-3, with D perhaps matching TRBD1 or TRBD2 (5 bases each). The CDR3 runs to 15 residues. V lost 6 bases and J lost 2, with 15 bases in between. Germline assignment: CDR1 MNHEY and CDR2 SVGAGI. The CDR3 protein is CASRRAGTDTDTQYF. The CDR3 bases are TGTGCCAGCAGGCGCGCCGGGACGGACACAGATACGCAGTATTTT.

The CDR3 coding sequence is TGCAGCGTTGTCGTGGCCGGAAACACCATATATTTT. Translated, it gives CSVVVAGNTIYF. The chain has TRBV29-1 and TRBJ1-3; no firm D call. The V and J ends lost 4 bases and 4 bases respectively, with 8 bases between them. Looked up from germline, CDR1 is SQVTM and CDR2 is ANQGSEA. The CDR3 is 12 residues long.

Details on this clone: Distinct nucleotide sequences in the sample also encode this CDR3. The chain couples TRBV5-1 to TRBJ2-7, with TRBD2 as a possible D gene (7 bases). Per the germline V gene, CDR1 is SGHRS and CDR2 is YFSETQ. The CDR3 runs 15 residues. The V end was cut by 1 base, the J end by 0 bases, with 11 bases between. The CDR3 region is CASSLLGGGSYEQYF. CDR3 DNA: TGCGCCAGCAGCTTGCTGGGAGGGGGCTCCTACGAGCAGTACTTC. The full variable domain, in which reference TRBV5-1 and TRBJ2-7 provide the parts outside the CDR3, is KAGVTQTPRYLIKTRGQQVTLSCSPISGHRSVSWYQQTPGQGLQFLFEYFSETQRNKGNFPGRFSGRQFSNSRSEMNVSTLELGDSALYLCASSLLGGGSYEQYFGPGTRLTVT.

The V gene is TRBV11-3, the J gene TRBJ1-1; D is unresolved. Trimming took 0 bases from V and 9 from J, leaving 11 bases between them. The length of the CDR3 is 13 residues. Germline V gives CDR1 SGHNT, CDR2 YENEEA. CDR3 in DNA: TGTGCCAGCAGCTTAGACCTGTCAGGTCAAGCTTTCTTT. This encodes CASSLDLSGQAFF. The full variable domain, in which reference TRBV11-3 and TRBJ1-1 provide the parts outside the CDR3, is EAGVVQSPRYKIIEKKQPVAFWCNPISGHNTLYWYLQNLGQGPELLIRYENEEAVDDSQLPKDRFSAERLKGVDSTLKIQPAELGDSAVYLCASSLDLSGQAFFGQGTRLTVV.

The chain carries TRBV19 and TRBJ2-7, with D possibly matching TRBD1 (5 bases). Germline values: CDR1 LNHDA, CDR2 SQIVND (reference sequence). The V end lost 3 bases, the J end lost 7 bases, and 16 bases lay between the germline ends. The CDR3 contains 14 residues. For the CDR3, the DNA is TGTGCCAGTAGTATCTCAAGGGGCTCAGGGGAGCAGTACTTC. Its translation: CASSISRGSGEQYF. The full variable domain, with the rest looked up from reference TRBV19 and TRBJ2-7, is DGGITQSPKYLFRKEGQNVTLSCEQNLNHDAMYWYRQDPGQGLRLIYYSQIVNDFQKGDIAEGYSVSREKKESFPLTVTSAQKNPTAFYLCASSISRGSGEQYFGPGTRLTVT.

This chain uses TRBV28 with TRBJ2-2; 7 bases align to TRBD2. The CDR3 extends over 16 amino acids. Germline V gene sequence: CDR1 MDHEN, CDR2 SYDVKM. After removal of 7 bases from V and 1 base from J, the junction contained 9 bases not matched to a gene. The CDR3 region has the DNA TGTGCCAGCAAGGGACCGGGCGGGGGGAACACCGGGGAGCTGTTTTTT. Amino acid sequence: CASKGPGGGNTGELFF.

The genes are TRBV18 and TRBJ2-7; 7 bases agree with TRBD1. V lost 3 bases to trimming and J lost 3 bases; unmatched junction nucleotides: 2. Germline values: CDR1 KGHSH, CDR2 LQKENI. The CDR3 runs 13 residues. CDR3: CASSPTGSYEQYF. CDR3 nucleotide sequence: TGTGCCAGCTCACCGACAGGGAGCTACGAGCAGTACTTC.

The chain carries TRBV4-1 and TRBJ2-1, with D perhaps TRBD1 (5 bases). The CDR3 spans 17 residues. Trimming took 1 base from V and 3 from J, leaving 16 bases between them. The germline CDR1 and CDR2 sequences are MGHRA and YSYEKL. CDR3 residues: CASSQAHVDRYYNEQFF. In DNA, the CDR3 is TGCGCCAGCAGCCAAGCTCATGTAGACAGATACTACAATGAGCAGTTCTTC.

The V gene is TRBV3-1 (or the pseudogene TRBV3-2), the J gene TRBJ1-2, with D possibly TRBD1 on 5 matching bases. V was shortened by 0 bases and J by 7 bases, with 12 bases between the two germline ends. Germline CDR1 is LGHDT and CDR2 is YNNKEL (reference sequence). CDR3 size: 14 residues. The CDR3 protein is CASSQEGALRGYTF. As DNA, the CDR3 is TGTGCCAGCAGCCAAGAAGGGGCCCTACGTGGCTACACCTTC.

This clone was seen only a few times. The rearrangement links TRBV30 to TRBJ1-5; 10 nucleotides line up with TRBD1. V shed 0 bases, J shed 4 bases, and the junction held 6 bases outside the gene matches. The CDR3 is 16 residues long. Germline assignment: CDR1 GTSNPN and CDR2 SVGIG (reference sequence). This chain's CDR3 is CAWSVRGQGGNQPQHF. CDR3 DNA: TGTGCCTGGAGTGTACGAGGACAGGGGGGAAATCAGCCCCAGCATTTT. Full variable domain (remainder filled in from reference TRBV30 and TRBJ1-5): SQTIHQWPATLVQPVGSPLSLECTVEGTSNPNLYWYRQAAGRGLQLLFYSVGIGQISSEVPQNLSASRPQDRQFILSSKKLLLSDSGFYLCAWSVRGQGGNQPQHFGDGTRLSIL.

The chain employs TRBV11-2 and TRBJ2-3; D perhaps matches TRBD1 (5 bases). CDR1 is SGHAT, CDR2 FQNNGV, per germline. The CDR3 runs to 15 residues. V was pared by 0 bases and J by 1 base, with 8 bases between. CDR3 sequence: CASSLDGARTDTQYF. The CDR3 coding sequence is TGTGCCAGCAGCTTAGATGGGGCCCGCACAGATACGCAGTATTTT.

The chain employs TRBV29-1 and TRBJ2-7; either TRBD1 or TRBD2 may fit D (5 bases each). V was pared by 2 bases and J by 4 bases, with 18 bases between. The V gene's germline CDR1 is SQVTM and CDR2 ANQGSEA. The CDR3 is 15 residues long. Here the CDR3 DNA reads TGCAGCGTTGAATACGGGGCAGGGTCGGGGTACGAGCAGTACTTC. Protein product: CSVEYGAGSGYEQYF.

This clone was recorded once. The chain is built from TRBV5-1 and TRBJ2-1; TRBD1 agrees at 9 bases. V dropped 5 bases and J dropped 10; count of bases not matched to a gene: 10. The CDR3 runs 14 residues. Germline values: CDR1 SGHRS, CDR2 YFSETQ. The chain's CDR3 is CASRPTGGSKEQFF. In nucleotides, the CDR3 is TGCGCCAGCAGACCGACAGGGGGTAGTAAAGAGCAGTTCTTC.

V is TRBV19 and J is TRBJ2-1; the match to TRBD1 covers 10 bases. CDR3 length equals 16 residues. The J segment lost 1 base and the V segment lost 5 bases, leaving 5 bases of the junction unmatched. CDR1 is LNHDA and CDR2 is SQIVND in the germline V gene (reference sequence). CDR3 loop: CASSPPGQGSYNEQFF. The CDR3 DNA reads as TGTGCCAGTAGTCCCCCGGGACAGGGGTCCTACAATGAGCAGTTCTTC.

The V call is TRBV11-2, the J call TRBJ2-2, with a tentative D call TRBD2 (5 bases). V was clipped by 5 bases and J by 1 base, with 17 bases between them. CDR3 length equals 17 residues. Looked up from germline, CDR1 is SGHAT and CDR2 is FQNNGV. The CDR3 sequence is CASSTEGPAVNTGELFF. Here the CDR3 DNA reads TGTGCCAGCAGCACCGAGGGTCCAGCGGTGAACACCGGGGAGCTGTTTTTT.

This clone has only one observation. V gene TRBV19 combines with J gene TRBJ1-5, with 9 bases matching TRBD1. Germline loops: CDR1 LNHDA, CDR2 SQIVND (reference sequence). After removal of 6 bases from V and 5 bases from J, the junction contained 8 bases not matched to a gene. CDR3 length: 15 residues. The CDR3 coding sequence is TGTGCCAGTAGCCCAACAGGGGGCGGGCATCAGCCCCAGCATTTT. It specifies CASSPTGGGHQPQHF. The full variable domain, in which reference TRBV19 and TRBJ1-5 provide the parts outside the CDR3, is DGGITQSPKYLFRKEGQNVTLSCEQNLNHDAMYWYRQDPGQGLRLIYYSQIVNDFQKGDIAEGYSVSREKKESFPLTVTSAQKNPTAFYLCASSPTGGGHQPQHFGDGTRLSIL.